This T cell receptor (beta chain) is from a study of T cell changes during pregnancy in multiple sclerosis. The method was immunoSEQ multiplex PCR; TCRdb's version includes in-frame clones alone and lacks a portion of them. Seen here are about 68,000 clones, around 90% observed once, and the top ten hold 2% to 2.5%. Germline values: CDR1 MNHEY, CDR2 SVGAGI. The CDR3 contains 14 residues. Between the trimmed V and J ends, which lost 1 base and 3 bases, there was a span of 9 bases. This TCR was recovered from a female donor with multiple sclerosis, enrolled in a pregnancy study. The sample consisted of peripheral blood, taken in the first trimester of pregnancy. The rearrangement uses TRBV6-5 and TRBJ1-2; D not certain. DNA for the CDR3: TGTGCCAGCAGTTACTACGGGAGGCACTATGGCTACACCTTC. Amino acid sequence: CASSYYGRHYGYTF.